The 13 T cell receptor beta chains below all came from one sample that was sequenced in a study of cytomegalovirus exposure and HLA in healthy donors. The PCR was carried out with 60 Vbeta primers and 13 Jbeta primers. The repertoire was sequenced with immunoSEQ multiplex PCR; TCRdb's copy has only in-frame clones and lacks some. The repertoire consists of 100,000 to 140,000 clones, with approximately 76% occurring once and the leading ten covering more than 2%. The source material was PBMCs. Receptor source: a man younger than 35 in good health and CMV-seronegative.

The genes are TRBV5-1 and TRBJ1-3; D is unresolved. The germline V gene has CDR1 SGHRS and CDR2 YFSETQ. The V gene lost 4 bases and the J gene lost 0 bases, with 14 bases spanning the gap. The CDR3 totals 16 residues. CDR3 sequence: CASSPPEGSSGNTIYF. The CDR3 bases are TGCGCCAGCAGCCCTCCTGAGGGATCCTCTGGAAACACCATATATTTT.

This clone has only a few counts. V is TRBV28 and J is TRBJ2-3, with TRBD2 matching over 16 bases. Germline CDR1 is MDHEN and CDR2 is SYDVKM. CDR3 size: 17 residues. V lost 8 bases, J lost 3 bases, and 8 bases stayed unmatched. The CDR3 loop reads CASLAGGLAGGTDTQYF. The CDR3, as DNA: TGTGCCAGCCTCGCTGGGGGACTAGCGGGGGGGACAGATACGCAGTATTTT.

V usage is TRBV6-6 and J usage is TRBJ1-2, with D maybe TRBD1 (5 bases). The germline V gene encodes CDR1 MNHNY and CDR2 SVGAGI (reference sequence). Trimming shortened V by 4 bases and J by 0 bases, and 12 bases separated the two germline ends. This CDR3 spans 15 amino acids. The CDR3 DNA is TGTGCCAGCAGTTCCCAGGGTTTCTCTAACTATGGCTACACCTTC. This translates into CASSSQGFSNYGYTF.

The chain joins TRBV2 to TRBJ2-7, with D hard to call. The V end lost 7 bases, the J end lost 0 bases, and 16 bases lay between the germline ends. CDR3 length: 15 amino acids. Germline V gene data show CDR1 as SNHLY and CDR2 as FYNNEI. CDR3 sequence (DNA): TGTGCCAGCATTGAGAGGCACACCCCCTCCTACGAGCAGTACTTC. Its translation: CASIERHTPSYEQYF.

In its sample, this clone was seen a few times. J is TRBJ1-5 and V is TRBV28; D gene unclear. This CDR3 has 15 residues. V was shortened by 1 base and J by 5 bases, with 12 bases between the two germline ends. CDR1 and CDR2 from the germline V gene are MDHEN and SYDVKM. The CDR3 DNA follows: TGTGCCAGCAGTTTATACAGTCAACGGTATCAGCCCCAGCATTTT. Translating gives CASSLYSQRYQPQHF.

The chain recombines TRBV28 with TRBJ2-5; 10 bases map to TRBD2. V was pared by 7 bases and J by 4 bases, with 6 bases of the junction left unmatched. CDR1 is MDHEN and CDR2 is SYDVKM in the germline V gene. The length of the CDR3 is 14 residues. CDR3: CASIKRGGAETQYF. In DNA form, the CDR3 reads TGTGCCAGCATCAAGCGGGGGGGCGCAGAGACCCAGTACTTC.

The chain links TRBV18 to TRBJ1-2; no definite D call. With 2 bases removed from V and 0 bases from J, the gap between germline ends came to 10 bases. Germline V CDR1 and CDR2: KGHSH, LQKENI. The CDR3 extends over 15 amino acids. For the CDR3, the DNA is TGTGCCAGCTCACCAAGAACAGAAACTAACTATGGCTACACCTTC. Translating it yields CASSPRTETNYGYTF. The full variable domain, completed using reference TRBV18 and TRBJ1-2, is NAGVMQNPRHLVRRRGQEARLRCSPMKGHSHVYWYRQLPEEGLKFMVYLQKENIIDESGMPKERFSAEFPKEGPSILRIQQVVRGDSAAYFCASSPRTETNYGYTFGSGTRLTVV.

The J gene is TRBJ2-5, the V gene TRBV27; 8 bases are shared with TRBD2. This CDR3 is 14 amino acids long. Per the germline V gene, CDR1 is MNHEY and CDR2 is SMNVEV (reference sequence). V lost 4 bases to trimming and J lost 5 bases; unmatched junction nucleotides: 6. The CDR3 DNA sequence: TGTGCCAGCAGTTATAATAGCGGGGCGGAGACCCAGTACTTC. Translated: CASSYNSGAETQYF.

The V and J genes are TRBV9 and TRBJ2-3; 7 nucleotides agree with TRBD2. The CDR3 runs to 16 residues. Trimming took 1 base from V and 0 from J; bases not matched to a gene: 5. Germline-derived CDR1 and CDR2 are SGDLS and YYNGEE. The CDR3 DNA reads TGTGCCAGCAGCGTAAGCGGGGCCCCAAGCACAGATACGCAGTATTTT. Protein sequence: CASSVSGAPSTDTQYF. The full variable domain, in which reference TRBV9 and TRBJ2-3 provide the parts outside the CDR3, is DSGVTQTPKHLITATGQRVTLRCSPRSGDLSVYWYQQSLDQGLQFLIQYYNGEERAKGNILERFSAQQFPDLHSELNLSSLELGDSALYFCASSVSGAPSTDTQYFGPGTRLTVL.

The rearrangement links TRBV25-1 to TRBJ1-1, with D possibly TRBD1 on 6 matching bases. Germline CDR1 is MGHDK and CDR2 is SYGVNS. V lost 3 bases, J lost 0 bases, and 11 bases lay in between. The CDR3 runs to 15 residues. In nucleotides, the CDR3 is TGTGCCAGCAGTGACCTACAGGGTATGAACACTGAAGCTTTCTTT. Residues: CASSDLQGMNTEAFF.

The chain links TRBV7-9 to TRBJ2-4; D may be TRBD2 (6 bases). The CDR3 has 17 amino acids. With 5 bases removed from V and 1 base from J, the gap between germline ends came to 18 bases. Per the germline V gene, CDR1 is SEHNR and CDR2 is FQNEAQ (reference sequence). This CDR3 reads CASSAGFGGMAKNIQYF. The CDR3 DNA reads TGTGCCAGCAGCGCAGGGTTCGGGGGAATGGCCAAAAACATTCAGTACTTC.

The CDR3 loop is CASSLTEETQYF. As DNA, the CDR3 is TGTGCCAGCAGCTTAACCGAGGAGACCCAGTACTTC. The chain couples TRBV7-8 to TRBJ2-5, with unresolved D. CDR3 length: 12 amino acids. V shed 2 bases and J shed 5 bases, with 6 bases lying between them. In germline, CDR1 is SGHVS, CDR2 FQNEAQ.

The chain has TRBV28 and TRBJ1-6; 7 nucleotides agree with TRBD1. J gave up 6 bases and V 5 bases, and 7 bases lay outside the gene matches. The germline V gene has CDR1 MDHEN and CDR2 SYDVKM. The CDR3 is 15 residues long. The CDR3 protein is CASSADRVANSPLHF. DNA of the CDR3: TGTGCCAGCAGTGCCGACAGGGTGGCTAATTCACCCCTCCACTTT.